Shown below are 14 T cell receptor beta chains from a single sample sequenced in a study of T cell repertoires in aging, cancer and after chemotherapy. Multiplex touch-down PCR with TRB-A/B primers amplified rearranged V-D-J TRB sequences. MiXCR, run by TCRdb on the multiplex PCR reads, gives a single entry per CDR3 protein. The sample gives 2,500 to 4,000 distinct CDR3 sequences, about 32% of which show up once; around 9.8% is in the top ten. Peripheral blood genomic DNA, not sorted cells or RNA, was the template. The sequenced sample consisted of blood. The receptors here all came from a human donor with a solid tumor.

The chain carries TRBV6-4 and TRBJ1-2; D possibly corresponds to TRBD1 (6 bases). The V and J ends lost 6 bases and 5 bases respectively, with 19 bases between them. This CDR3 is built from 15 residues. From germline, CDR1 is MRHNA and CDR2 SNTAGT. Here the CDR3 DNA reads TGTGCCAGCAGCCGGTGGACAGTCGTAAATTATGGCTACACCTTC. It is translated as CASSRWTVVNYGYTF.

This clonotype was detected only a few times. The chain carries TRBV6-5 and TRBJ2-2, with 8 bases aligning to TRBD1. The CDR3 consists of 14 residues. V trimming: 5 bases; J trimming: 4 bases; junction bases outside the gene matches: 3. Germline CDR1 is MNHEY and CDR2 is SVGAGI. This CDR3 is CASSRTGSTGELFF. The DNA for the CDR3 is TGTGCCAGCAGTCGGACAGGGAGCACCGGGGAGCTGTTTTTT.

To note about this clonotype: With a much larger clone just one base away, this may be a read error. V usage is TRBV7-6 and J usage is TRBJ1-3; D is uncertain. Trimming removed 1 base at V and 2 bases at J, with 12 bases between. Germline V gene lookup returns CDR1 SGHVS and CDR2 FNYEAQ. The CDR3 is 16 residues long. CDR3: CASSLGPPNTGNTIYF. CDR3 DNA sequence: TGTGCCAGCAGCTTAGGTCCTCCCAACACTGGAAACACCATATATTTT.

The V and J genes are TRBV5-1 and TRBJ2-2; 9 bases line up with TRBD1. The trim removed 4 bases at V and 6 bases at J, leaving 10 bases unmatched. CDR3 length: 16 amino acids. Germline V gene lookup returns CDR1 SGHRS and CDR2 YFSETQ. DNA for the CDR3: TGCGCCAGCAGCGTACAGGGGGCTCTAATCTCCGGGGAGCTGTTTTTT. This codes for CASSVQGALISGELFF.

V usage is TRBV29-1 and J usage is TRBJ1-5, with 10 bases aligning to TRBD1. V lost 4 bases, J lost 3 bases, and 12 bases stayed unmatched. The germline gives CDR1 SQVTM, CDR2 ANQGSEA. This CDR3 is built from 17 residues. CDR3 protein: CSVVLVGQGLLNQPQHF. CDR3 nucleotides: TGCAGCGTTGTTTTAGTGGGACAGGGGCTTCTCAATCAGCCCCAGCATTTT.

This clonotype is medium-sized. Here the CDR3 reads CSVRDRGATEAFF. CDR3 bases: TGCAGCGTGCGGGACAGGGGGGCCACTGAAGCTTTCTTT. The chain joins TRBV29-1 to TRBJ1-1, with 11 bases lining up with TRBD1. Germline assignment: CDR1 SQVTM and CDR2 ANQGSEA. Unmatched junction bases numbered 4, after V lost 6 bases and J lost 4 bases. The CDR3 runs 13 residues.

The chain links TRBV5-4 to TRBJ2-5, with D uncertain. Germline loops: CDR1 SGHNT, CDR2 YYREEE (reference sequence). V was trimmed by 1 base and J by 0 bases, leaving 1 base between them. This CDR3 has 12 residues. CDR3 bases: TGTGCCAGCAGCTTGAACCAAGAGACCCAGTACTTC. This codes for CASSLNQETQYF. Supplemented by reference TRBV5-4 and TRBJ2-5, the full variable domain reads ETGVTQSPTHLIKTRGQQVTLRCSSQSGHNTVSWYQQALGQGPQFIFQYYREEENGRGNFPPRFSGLQFPNYSSELNVNALELDDSALYLCASSLNQETQYFGPGTRLLVL.

This chain links TRBV20-1 with TRBJ1-4; perhaps TRBD1 as D (5 bases). The length of the CDR3 is 16 residues. V was shortened by 0 bases and J by 8 bases, with 19 bases between the two germline ends. Germline V gives CDR1 DFQATT, CDR2 SNEGSKA (reference sequence). The CDR3: CSARDRRAGTSEKLFF. The DNA of the CDR3 is TGCAGTGCTAGAGATAGGCGGGCAGGGACGAGCGAAAAACTGTTTTTT.

This clonotype was detected only a few times. The J gene is TRBJ1-2, the V gene TRBV12-3 or TRBV12-4; 12 bases map to TRBD1. The CDR3 consists of 14 residues. With V trimmed by 3 bases and J by 4 bases, 0 bases remained unmatched. The CDR3 nucleotides are TGTGCCAGCAGTTTGGGACAGGGGGCCTATGGCTACACCTTC. Translating gives CASSLGQGAYGYTF.

V and J are TRBV5-6 and TRBJ1-2, with no clear D. The V end lost 7 bases, the J end lost 3 bases, and 13 bases lay between the germline ends. CDR3 size: 13 residues. Germline V gene lookup returns CDR1 SGHDT and CDR2 YYEEEE. In DNA, the CDR3 is TGTGCCAGCCAGTTTGGTCAGGACTATGGCTACACCTTC. Translated: CASQFGQDYGYTF.

In the case of this clonotype: The junction departs from germline at one end; a sequencing error may be responsible. The chain is built from TRBV7-2 and TRBJ2-7; 11 bases fit TRBD2. The CDR3 runs 15 residues. CDR1 and CDR2 (germline): SGHTA, FQGNSA. CDR3 protein: CASSFQTSGTYKQYF. CDR3 nucleotide sequence: TGTGCCAGCAGCTTTCAGACTAGCGGGACCTACAAGCAGTACTTC. Full variable domain (missing parts from reference TRBV7-2 and TRBJ2-7): GAGVSQSPSNKVTEKGKDVELRCDPISGHTALYWYRQSLGQGLEFLIYFQGNSAPDKSGLPSDRFSAERTGGSVSTLTIQRTQQEDSAVYLCASSFQTSGTYKQYFGPGTRLTVT.

The sample holds a few counts of this clonotype. CDR3 DNA: TGCAGTGCTTACTTAAACTATGGCTACACCTTC. Translating it yields CSAYLNYGYTF. The rearrangement joins TRBV20-1 to TRBJ1-2; no clear D gene. Germline V gene data show CDR1 as DFQATT and CDR2 as SNEGSKA (reference sequence). CDR3 length: 11 amino acids. Trimming pared 5 bases from V and 2 bases from J, leaving 6 bases between.

Turning to this clonotype: Being one base from a much bigger clone, this may be a read error. CDR3 amino acids: CASSRTGQGASYEKYF. The CDR3 DNA sequence: TGTGCCAGCAGTCGAACGGGACAGGGGGCCTCCTACGAGAAGTACTTC. The V gene is TRBV6-5, the J gene TRBJ2-7, with TRBD1 matching over 12 bases. Germline-derived CDR1 and CDR2 are MNHEY and SVGAGI. The CDR3 has 16 amino acids.

The chain carries TRBV28 and TRBJ1-6; D uncertain. Germline CDR1 reads MDHEN; CDR2 reads SYDVKM. The CDR3 is 15 amino acids. V lost 2 bases to trimming and J lost 7 bases, with 12 bases between them. CDR3 sequence (DNA): TGTGCCAGCAGTTTAGCGGGGATTCAGAATTCACCCCTCCACTTT. Amino acids: CASSLAGIQNSPLHF.